The present entry profiles one T cell receptor beta chain with its context. Its target is unknown. Trimming removed 2 bases from V and 7 bases from J, with 5 bases in between. Germline CDR1 reads SGHAT; CDR2 reads FQNNGV. The CDR3 extends over 11 amino acids. This record belongs to a study of T cell responses to AZD1222 COVID-19 vaccine. Overall study context: Researchers grouped second doses given at about 4 or about 12 weeks into one pool. Overall study results and limits: Donors were chiefly white British, with a greater number of females, and clonal diversity was perhaps underestimated. Spike was spanned by vaccine-associated CD4 TCRs, with dominance at 160-218 and 743-854. After the peak T cell response, and only then, were repertoires sampled.

Clones were read by immunoSEQ multiplex PCR, and TCRdb kept only the in-frame ones, dropping some. The data show approximately 150,000 clones, 80% to 90% seen once. Sequencing was performed on peripheral blood, taken on day 0 of AZD1222 vaccination. This chain connects TRBV11-2 to TRBJ1-1; D unclear. This TCR derives from an adult in good health. The CDR3 region is CASSLMGEAFF. The CDR3 coding sequence is TGTGCCAGCAGCTTAATGGGTGAAGCTTTCTTT.